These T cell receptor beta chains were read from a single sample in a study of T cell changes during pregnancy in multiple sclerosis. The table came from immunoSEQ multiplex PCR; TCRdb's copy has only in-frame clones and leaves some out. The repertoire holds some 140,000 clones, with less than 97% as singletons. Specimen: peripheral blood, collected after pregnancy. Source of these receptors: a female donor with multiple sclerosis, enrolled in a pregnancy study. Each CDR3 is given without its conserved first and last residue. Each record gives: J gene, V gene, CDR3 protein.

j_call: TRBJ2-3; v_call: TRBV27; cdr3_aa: ASSGFSGEGQY
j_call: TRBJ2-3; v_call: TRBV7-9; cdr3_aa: ASSLGGLAGITDTQY
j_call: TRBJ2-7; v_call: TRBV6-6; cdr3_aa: ASSYIGVGYEQY
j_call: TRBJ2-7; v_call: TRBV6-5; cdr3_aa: ASRVDSYEQY
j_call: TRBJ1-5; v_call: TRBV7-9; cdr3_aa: ASSRDRDQPQH
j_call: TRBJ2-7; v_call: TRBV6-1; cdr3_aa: ASSELAGGPYEQY
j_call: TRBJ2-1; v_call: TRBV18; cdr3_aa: ASSPPKAGGPNEQF
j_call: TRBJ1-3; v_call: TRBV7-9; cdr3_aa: ATRKLDRSRNTIY
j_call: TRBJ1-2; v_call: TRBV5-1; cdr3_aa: ASSLDGQGSYGYT
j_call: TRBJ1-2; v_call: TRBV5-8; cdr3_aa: ASSLEGVGAYGYT
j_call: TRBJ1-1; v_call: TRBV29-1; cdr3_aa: HAQENTEAF
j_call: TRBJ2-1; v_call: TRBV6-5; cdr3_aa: ASSAGGSYNEQF
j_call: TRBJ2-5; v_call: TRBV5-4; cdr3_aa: ASSPLAGVSETQY
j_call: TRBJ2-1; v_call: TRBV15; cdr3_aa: ATSRDGQLNEQF
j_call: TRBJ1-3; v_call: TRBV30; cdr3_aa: ASRLRNTIY
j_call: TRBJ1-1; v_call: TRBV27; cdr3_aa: ASSLEQGITEAF